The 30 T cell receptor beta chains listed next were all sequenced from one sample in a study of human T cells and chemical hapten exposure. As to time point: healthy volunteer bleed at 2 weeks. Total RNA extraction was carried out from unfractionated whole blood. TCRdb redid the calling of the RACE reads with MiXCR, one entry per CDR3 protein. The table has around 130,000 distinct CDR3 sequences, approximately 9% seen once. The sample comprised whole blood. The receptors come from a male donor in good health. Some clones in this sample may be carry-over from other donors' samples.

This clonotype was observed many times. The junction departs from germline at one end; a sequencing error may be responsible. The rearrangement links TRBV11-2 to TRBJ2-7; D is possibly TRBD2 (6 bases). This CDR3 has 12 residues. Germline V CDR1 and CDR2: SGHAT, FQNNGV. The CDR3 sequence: CASSLGGEQWDF. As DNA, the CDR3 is TGTGCCAGCAGCTTAGGCGGGGAACAGTGGGACTTC.

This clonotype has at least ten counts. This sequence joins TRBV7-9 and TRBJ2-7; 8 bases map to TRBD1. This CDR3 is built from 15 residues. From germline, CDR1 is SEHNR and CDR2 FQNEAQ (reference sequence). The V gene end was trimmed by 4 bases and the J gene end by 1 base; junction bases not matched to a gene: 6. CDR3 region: CASSSRTGPSYEQYF. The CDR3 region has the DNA TGTGCCAGCAGCTCCCGGACAGGGCCTTCCTACGAGCAGTACTTC.

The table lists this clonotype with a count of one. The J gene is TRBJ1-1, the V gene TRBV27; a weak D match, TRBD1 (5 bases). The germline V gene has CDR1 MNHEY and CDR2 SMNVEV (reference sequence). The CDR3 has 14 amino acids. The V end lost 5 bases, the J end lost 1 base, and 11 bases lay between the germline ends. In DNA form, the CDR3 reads TGTGCCAGCAGTCCAGGACAACAGAACACTGAAGCTTTCTTT. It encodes CASSPGQQNTEAFF.

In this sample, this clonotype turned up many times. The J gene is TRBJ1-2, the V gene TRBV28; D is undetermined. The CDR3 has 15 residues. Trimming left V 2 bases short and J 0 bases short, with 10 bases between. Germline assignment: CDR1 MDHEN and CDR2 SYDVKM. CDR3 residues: CASSLHGNTNYGYTF. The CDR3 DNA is TGTGCCAGCAGTTTACACGGGAATACTAACTATGGCTACACCTTC.

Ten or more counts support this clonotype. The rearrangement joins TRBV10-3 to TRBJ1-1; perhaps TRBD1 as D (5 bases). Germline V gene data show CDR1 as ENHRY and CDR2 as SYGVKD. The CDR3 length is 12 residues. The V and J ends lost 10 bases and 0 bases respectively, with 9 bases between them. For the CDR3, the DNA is TGTGCCACCGCAGGGATGAACACTGAAGCTTTCTTT. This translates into CATAGMNTEAFF.

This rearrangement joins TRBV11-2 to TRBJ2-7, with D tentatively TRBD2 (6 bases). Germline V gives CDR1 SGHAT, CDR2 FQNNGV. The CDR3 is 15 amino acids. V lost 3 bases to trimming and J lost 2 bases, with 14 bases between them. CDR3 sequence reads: CASSFTGGTTYEQYF. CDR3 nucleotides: TGTGCCAGCAGCTTCACTGGCGGGACCACCTACGAGCAGTACTTC.

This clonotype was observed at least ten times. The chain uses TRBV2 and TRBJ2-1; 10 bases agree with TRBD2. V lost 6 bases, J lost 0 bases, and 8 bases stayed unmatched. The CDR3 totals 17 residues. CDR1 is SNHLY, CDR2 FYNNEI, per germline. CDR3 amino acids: CASRELAGESSYNEQFF. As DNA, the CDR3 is TGTGCCAGCAGGGAGCTAGCGGGGGAGAGCTCCTACAATGAGCAGTTCTTC.

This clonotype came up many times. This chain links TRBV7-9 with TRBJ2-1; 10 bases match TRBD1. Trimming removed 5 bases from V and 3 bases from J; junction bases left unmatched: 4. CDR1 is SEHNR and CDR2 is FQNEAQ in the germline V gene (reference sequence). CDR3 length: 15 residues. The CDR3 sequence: CASSPGTGDYNEQFF. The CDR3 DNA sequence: TGTGCCAGCAGCCCCGGGACAGGGGACTACAATGAGCAGTTCTTC.

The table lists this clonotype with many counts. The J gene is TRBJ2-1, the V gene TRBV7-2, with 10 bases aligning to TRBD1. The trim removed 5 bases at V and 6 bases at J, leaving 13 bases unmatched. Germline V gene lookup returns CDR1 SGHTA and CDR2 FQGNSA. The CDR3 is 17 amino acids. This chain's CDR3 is CASSRDRGLITFNEQFF. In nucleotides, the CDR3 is TGTGCCAGCAGCCGGGACAGGGGACTTATTACCTTCAATGAGCAGTTCTTC.

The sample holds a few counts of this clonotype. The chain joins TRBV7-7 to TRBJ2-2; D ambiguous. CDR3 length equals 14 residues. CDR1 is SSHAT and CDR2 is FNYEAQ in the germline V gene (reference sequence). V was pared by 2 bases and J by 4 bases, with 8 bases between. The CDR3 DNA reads TGTGCCAGCAGCTTATCGCACCTCACCGGGGAGCTGTTTTTT. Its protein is CASSLSHLTGELFF. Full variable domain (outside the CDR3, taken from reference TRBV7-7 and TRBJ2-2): GAGVSQSPRYKVTKRGQDVTLRCDPISSHATLYWYQQALGQGPEFLTYFNYEAQPDKSGLPSDRFSAERPEGSISTLTIQRTEQRDSAMYRCASSLSHLTGELFFGEGSRLTVL.

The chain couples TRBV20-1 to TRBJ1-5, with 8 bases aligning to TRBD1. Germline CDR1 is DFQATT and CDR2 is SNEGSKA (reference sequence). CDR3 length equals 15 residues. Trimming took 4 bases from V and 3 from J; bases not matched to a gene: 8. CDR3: CSAITRQGYNQPQHF. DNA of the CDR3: TGCAGTGCTATTACGAGACAGGGGTACAATCAGCCCCAGCATTTT.

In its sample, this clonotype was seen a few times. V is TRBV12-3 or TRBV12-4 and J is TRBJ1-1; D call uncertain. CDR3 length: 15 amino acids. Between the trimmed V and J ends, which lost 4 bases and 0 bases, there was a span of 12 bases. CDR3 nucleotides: TGTGCCAGCAGTTCGGGTCAAGTAATGAACACTGAAGCTTTCTTT. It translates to CASSSGQVMNTEAFF.

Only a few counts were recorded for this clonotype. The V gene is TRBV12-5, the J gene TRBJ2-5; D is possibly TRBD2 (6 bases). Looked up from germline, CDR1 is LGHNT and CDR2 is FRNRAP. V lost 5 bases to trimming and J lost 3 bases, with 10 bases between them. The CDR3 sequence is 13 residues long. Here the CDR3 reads CASGTRLEETQYF. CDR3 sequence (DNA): TGTGCTAGTGGTACCCGACTAGAAGAGACCCAGTACTTC.

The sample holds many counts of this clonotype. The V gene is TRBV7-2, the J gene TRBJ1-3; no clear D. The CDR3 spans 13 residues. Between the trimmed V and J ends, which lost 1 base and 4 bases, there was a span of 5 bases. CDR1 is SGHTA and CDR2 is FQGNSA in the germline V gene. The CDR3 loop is CASSLGLGNTIYF. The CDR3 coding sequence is TGTGCCAGCAGCTTAGGGCTAGGAAACACCATATATTTT.

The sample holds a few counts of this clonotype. The CDR3 sequence is CARELAGVHNEQFF. The CDR3 DNA follows: TGTGCCAGAGAACTAGCGGGAGTCCACAATGAGCAGTTCTTC. This chain links TRBV27 with TRBJ2-1; 11 bases match TRBD2. Trimming cost V 9 bases and J 5 bases; bases outside gene matches: 6. Germline CDR1 is MNHEY and CDR2 is SMNVEV (reference sequence). This CDR3 spans 14 amino acids.

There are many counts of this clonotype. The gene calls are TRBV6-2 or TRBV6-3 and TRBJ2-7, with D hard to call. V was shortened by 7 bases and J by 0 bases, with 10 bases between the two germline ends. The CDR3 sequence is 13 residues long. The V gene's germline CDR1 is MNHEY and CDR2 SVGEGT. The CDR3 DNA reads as TGTGCCAGCACCTTTCTCGACTCCTACGAGCAGTACTTC. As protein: CASTFLDSYEQYF.

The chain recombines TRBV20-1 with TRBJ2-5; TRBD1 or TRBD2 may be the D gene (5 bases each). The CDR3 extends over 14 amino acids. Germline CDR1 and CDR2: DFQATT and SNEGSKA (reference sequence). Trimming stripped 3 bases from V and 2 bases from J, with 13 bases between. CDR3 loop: CSASRDGSQETQYF. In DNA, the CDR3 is TGCAGTGCTAGCCGGGACGGGTCACAAGAGACCCAGTACTTC.

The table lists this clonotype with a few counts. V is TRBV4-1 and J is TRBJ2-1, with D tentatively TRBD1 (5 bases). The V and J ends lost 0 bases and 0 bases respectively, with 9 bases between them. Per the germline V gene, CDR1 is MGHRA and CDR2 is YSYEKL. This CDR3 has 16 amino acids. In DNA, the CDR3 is TGCGCCAGCAGCCAAGAGCAGGGTAGCTCCTACAATGAGCAGTTCTTC. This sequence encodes CASSQEQGSSYNEQFF.

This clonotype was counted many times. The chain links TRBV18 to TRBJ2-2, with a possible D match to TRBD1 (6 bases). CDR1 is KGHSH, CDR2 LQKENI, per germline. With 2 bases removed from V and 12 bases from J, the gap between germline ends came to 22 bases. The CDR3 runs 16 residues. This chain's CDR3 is CASSPDSGANTVKLFF. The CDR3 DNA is TGTGCCAGCTCACCAGATTCAGGGGCGAACACCGTTAAGCTGTTTTTT.

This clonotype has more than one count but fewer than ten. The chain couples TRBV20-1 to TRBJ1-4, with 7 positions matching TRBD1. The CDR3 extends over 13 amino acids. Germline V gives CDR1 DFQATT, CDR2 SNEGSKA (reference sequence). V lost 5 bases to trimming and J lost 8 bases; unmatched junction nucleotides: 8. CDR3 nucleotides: TGCAGTGCTCAAGGGACAGAATACGAAAAACTGTTTTTT. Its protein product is CSAQGTEYEKLFF.

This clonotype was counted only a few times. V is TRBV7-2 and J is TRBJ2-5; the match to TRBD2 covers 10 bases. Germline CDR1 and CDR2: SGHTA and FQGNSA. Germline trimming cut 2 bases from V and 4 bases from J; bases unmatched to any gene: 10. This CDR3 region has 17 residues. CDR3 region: CASSLIVSAGGRETQYF. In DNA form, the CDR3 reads TGTGCCAGCAGCTTAATCGTCTCAGCGGGGGGGCGAGAGACCCAGTACTTC.

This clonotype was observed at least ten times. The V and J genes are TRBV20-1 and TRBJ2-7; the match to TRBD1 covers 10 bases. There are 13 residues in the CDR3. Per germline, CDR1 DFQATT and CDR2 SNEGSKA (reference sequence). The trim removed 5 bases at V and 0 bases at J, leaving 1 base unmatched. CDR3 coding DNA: TGCAGTGCTGGACAGGGGGTCTCCTACGAGCAGTACTTC. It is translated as CSAGQGVSYEQYF.

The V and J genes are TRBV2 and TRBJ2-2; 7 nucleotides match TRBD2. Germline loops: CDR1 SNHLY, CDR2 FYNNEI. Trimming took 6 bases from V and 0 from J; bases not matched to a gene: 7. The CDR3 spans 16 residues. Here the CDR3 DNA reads TGTGCCAGCAGGGCGAGCGGGGTCACGAACACCGGGGAGCTGTTTTTT. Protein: CASRASGVTNTGELFF.

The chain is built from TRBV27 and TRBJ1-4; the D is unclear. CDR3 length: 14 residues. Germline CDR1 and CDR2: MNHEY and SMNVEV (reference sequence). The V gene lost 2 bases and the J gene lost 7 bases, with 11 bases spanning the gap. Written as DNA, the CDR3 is TGTGCCAGCAGTTTAGGGCGAGGTGGTGAAAAACTGTTTTTT. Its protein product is CASSLGRGGEKLFF.

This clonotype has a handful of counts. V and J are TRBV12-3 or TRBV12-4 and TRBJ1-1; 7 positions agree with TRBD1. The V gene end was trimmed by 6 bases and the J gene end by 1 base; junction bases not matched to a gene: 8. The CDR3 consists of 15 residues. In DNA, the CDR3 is TGTGCCAGCAGCCCGGGACAGTCGGGGAACACTGAAGCTTTCTTT. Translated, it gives CASSPGQSGNTEAFF.

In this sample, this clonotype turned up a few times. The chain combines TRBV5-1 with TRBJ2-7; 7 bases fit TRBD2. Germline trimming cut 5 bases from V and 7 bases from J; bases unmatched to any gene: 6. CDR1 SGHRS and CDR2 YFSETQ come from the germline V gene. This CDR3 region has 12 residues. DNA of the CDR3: TGCGCCAGCAGTCTGGGGGGGTTGGAGCAGTACTTC. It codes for CASSLGGLEQYF.

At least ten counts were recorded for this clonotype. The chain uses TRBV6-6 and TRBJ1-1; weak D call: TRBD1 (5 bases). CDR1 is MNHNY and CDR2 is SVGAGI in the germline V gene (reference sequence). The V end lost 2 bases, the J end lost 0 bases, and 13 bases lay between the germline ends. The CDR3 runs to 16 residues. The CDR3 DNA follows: TGTGCCAGCAGTTACCTCAAGGGACCGATGAACACTGAAGCTTTCTTT. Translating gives CASSYLKGPMNTEAFF.

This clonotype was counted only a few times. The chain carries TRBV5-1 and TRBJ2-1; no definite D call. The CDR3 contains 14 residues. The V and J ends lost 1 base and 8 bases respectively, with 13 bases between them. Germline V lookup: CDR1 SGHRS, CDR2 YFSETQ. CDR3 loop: CASSLNSLDDEQFF. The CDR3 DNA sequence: TGCGCCAGCAGCTTGAACTCACTCGACGATGAGCAGTTCTTC. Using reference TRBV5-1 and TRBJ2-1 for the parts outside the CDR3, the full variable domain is KAGVTQTPRYLIKTRGQQVTLSCSPISGHRSVSWYQQTPGQGLQFLFEYFSETQRNKGNFPGRFSGRQFSNSRSEMNVSTLELGDSALYLCASSLNSLDDEQFFGPGTRLTVL.

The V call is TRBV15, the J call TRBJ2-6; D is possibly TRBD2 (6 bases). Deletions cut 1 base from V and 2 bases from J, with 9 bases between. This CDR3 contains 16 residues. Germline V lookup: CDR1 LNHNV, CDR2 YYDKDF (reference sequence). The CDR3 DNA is TGTGCCACCAGCAGAGTGGGGGGTACTGGGGCCAACGTCCTGACTTTC. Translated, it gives CATSRVGGTGANVLTF.

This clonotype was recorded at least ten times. The CDR3 DNA is TGTGCCAGCAGTGAAGCAGCGGGGGCTGGAAACACCATATATTTT. Translating gives CASSEAAGAGNTIYF. This chain uses TRBV2 with TRBJ1-3; TRBD1 might be the D (5 bases). From germline, CDR1 is SNHLY and CDR2 FYNNEI. V lost 0 bases and J lost 2, with 8 bases in between. The CDR3 extends over 15 amino acids.